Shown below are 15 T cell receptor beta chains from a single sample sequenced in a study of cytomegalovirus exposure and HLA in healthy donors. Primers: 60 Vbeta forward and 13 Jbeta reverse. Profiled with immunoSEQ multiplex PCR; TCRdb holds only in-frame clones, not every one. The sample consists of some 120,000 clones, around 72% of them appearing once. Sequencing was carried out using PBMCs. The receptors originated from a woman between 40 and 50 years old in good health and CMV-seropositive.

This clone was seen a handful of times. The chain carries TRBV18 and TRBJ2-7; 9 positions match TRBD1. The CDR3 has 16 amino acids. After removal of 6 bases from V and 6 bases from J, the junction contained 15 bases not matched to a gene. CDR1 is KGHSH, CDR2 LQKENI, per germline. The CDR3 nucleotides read TGTGCCAGCTCGCAATCCCGGGACAGGGAAGGCCTCGAGCAGTACTTC. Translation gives CASSQSRDREGLEQYF.

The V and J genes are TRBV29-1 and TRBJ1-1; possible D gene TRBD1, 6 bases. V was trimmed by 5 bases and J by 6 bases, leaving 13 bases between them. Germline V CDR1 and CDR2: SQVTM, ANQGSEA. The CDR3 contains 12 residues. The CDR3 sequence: CSVLLGGPEAFF. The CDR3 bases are TGCAGCGTTCTTCTTGGGGGCCCTGAAGCTTTCTTT.

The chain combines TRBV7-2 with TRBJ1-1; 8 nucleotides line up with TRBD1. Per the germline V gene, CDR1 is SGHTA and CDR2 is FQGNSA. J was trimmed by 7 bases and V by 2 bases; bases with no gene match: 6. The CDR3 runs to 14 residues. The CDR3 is CASSLSQGAGEAFF. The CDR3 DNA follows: TGTGCCAGCAGCTTAAGTCAGGGGGCGGGTGAAGCTTTCTTT.

The CDR3 DNA follows: TGTGCCAGCAGTGAAGTGAGTGGGGGGGCCTACGAGCAGTACTTC. It encodes CASSEVSGGAYEQYF. The rearrangement joins TRBV6-1 to TRBJ2-7, with TRBD2 matching over 7 bases. The CDR3 is made up of 15 amino acids. CDR1 MNHNS and CDR2 SASEGT come from the germline V gene. The ends lost 1 base at V and 2 bases at J; junction bases unmatched: 5.

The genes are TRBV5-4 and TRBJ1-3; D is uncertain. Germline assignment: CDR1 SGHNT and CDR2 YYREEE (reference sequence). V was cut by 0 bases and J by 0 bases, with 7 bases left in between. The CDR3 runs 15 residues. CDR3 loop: CASSLDSFSGNTIYF. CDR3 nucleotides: TGTGCCAGCAGCTTGGATTCATTCTCTGGAAACACCATATATTTT. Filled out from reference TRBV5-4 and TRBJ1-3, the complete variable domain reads ETGVTQSPTHLIKTRGQQVTLRCSSQSGHNTVSWYQQALGQGPQFIFQYYREEENGRGNFPPRFSGLQFPNYSSELNVNALELDDSALYLCASSLDSFSGNTIYFGEGSWLTVV.

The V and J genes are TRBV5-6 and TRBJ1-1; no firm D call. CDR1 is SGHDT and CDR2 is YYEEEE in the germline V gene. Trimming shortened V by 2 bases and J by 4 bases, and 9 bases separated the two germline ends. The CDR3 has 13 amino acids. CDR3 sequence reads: CASSFSGGTEAFF. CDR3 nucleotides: TGTGCCAGCAGCTTCAGTGGAGGCACTGAAGCTTTCTTT.

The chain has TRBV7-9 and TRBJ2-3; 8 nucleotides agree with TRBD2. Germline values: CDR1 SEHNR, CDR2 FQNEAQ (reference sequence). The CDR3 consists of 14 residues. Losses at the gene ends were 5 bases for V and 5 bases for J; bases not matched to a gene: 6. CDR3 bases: TGTGCCAGCAGCCCCGGGGGGGCGGAAGATACGCAGTATTTT. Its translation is CASSPGGAEDTQYF.

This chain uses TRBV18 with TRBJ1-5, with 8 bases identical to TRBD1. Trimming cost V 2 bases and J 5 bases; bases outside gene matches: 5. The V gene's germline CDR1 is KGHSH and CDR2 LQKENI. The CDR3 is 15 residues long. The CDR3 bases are TGTGCCAGCTCACCAGCGGGACAGGCGGATCAGCCCCAGCATTTT. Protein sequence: CASSPAGQADQPQHF.

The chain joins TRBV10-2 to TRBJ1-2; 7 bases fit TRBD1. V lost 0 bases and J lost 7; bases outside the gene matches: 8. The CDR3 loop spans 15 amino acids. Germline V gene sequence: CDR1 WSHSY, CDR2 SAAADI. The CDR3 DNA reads TGCGCCAGCAGTGAGTCGGGACAGCAACATGGTGGCTACACCTTC. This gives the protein CASSESGQQHGGYTF.

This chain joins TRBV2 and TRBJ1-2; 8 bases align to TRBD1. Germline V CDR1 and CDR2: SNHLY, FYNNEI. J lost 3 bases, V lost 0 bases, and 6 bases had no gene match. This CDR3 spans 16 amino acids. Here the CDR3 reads CASSEAAGGADYGYTF. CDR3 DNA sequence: TGTGCCAGCAGTGAAGCGGCAGGGGGCGCCGACTATGGCTACACCTTC. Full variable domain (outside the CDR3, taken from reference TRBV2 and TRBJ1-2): EPEVTQTPSHQVTQMGQEVILRCVPISNHLYFYWYRQILGQKVEFLVSFYNNEISEKSEIFDDQFSVERPDGSNFTLKIRSTKLEDSAMYFCASSEAAGGADYGYTFGSGTRLTVV.

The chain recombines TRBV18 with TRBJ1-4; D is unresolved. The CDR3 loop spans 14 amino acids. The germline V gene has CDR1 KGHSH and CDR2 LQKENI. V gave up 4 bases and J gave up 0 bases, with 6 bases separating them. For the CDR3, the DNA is TGTGCCAGCTCACGGGGAGCAACTAATGAAAAACTGTTTTTT. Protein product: CASSRGATNEKLFF.

CDR3 nucleotide sequence: TGTGCCAGCAGCGTAGGGCTTTATGAGCAGTTCTTC. Its protein is CASSVGLYEQFF. The V call is TRBV9, the J call TRBJ2-1; D uncertain. The CDR3 has 12 amino acids. Between the trimmed V and J ends, which lost 0 bases and 8 bases, there was a span of 6 bases. CDR1 and CDR2 (germline): SGDLS, YYNGEE.

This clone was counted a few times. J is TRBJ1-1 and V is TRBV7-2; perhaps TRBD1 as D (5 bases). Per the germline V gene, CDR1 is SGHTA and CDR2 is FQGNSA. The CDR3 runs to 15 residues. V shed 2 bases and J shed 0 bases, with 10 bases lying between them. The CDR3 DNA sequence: TGTGCCAGCAGCTTAAAAGGACACCTGAACACTGAAGCTTTCTTT. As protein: CASSLKGHLNTEAFF.

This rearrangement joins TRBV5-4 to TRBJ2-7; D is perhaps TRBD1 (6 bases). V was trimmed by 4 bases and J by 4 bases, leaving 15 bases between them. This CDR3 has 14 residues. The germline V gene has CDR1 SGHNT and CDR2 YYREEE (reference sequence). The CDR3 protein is CASSLSWDNYEQYF. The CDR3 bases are TGTGCCAGCAGCCTCTCCTGGGACAATTACGAGCAGTACTTC.

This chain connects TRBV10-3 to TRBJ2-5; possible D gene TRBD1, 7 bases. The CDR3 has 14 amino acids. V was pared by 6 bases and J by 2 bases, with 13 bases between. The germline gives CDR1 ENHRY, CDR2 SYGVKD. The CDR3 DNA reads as TGTGCCATCAGCGCGGGACAGCTTCAAGAGACCCAGTACTTC. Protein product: CAISAGQLQETQYF.